These 4 T cell receptor beta chains originate from one sample sequenced in a study of blood T cell repertoires in COVID-19. Assay used: immunoSEQ multiplex PCR; TCRdb lists only in-frame clones, some missing. The data hold 75,000 to 80,000 clones, with 88% observed a single time. The sequenced material came from peripheral blood. These TCRs come from a human donor in a cohort sampled during active COVID-19.

This sequence joins TRBV30 and TRBJ2-3, with unresolved D. Germline CDR1 is GTSNPN and CDR2 is SVGIG (reference sequence). This CDR3 comprises 12 residues. The ends were cut back, 3 bases at V and 4 bases at J, with 8 bases in the middle. The CDR3 region is CAWSLLPDTQYF. In DNA form, the CDR3 reads TGTGCCTGGAGCCTCCTCCCAGATACGCAGTATTTT. Complete variable domain (other parts from reference TRBV30 and TRBJ2-3): SQTIHQWPATLVQPVGSPLSLECTVEGTSNPNLYWYRQAAGRGLQLLFYSVGIGQISSEVPQNLSASRPQDRQFILSSKKLLLSDSGFYLCAWSLLPDTQYFGPGTRLTVL.

V and J are TRBV7-2 and TRBJ1-4; no clear D. The V gene's germline CDR1 is SGHTA and CDR2 FQGNSA. The CDR3 is 13 residues long. Trimming cost V 10 bases and J 3 bases, with 12 bases left between them. CDR3 in DNA: TGTGCCACCGGGGAGGGATCTAATGAAAAACTGTTTTTT. It specifies CATGEGSNEKLFF.

This chain joins TRBV19 and TRBJ2-1; D possibly corresponds to TRBD2 (5 bases). The germline CDR1 and CDR2 sequences are LNHDA and SQIVND (reference sequence). This CDR3 comprises 15 residues. V was pared by 3 bases and J by 1 base, with 10 bases between. CDR3 protein: CASSIRTVSYNEQFF. The CDR3 DNA is TGTGCCAGTAGTATTAGGACTGTGTCCTACAATGAGCAGTTCTTC.

CDR3 in DNA: TGTGCCAGCAGCCCCGACGGGGGACAGGGGGTTAATTCACCCCTCCACTTT. It codes for CASSPDGGQGVNSPLHF. The chain joins TRBV3-1 (or the pseudogene TRBV3-2) to TRBJ1-6; 11 bases fit TRBD1. Germline loops: CDR1 LGHDT, CDR2 YNNKEL (reference sequence). The CDR3 contains 17 residues. The V segment lost 4 bases and the J segment 6 bases; nucleotides outside the gene matches: 8.